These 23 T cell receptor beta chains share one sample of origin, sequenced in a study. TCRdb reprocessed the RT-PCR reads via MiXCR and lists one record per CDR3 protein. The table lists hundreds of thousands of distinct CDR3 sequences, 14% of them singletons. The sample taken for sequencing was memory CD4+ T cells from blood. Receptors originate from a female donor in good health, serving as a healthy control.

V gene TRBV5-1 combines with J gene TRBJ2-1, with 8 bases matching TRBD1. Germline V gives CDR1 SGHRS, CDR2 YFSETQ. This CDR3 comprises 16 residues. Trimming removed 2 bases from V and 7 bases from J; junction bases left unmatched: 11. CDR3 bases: TGCGCCAGCAGCTTTACCGGACAGGGTGGGACGAATGAGCAGTTCTTC. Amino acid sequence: CASSFTGQGGTNEQFF.

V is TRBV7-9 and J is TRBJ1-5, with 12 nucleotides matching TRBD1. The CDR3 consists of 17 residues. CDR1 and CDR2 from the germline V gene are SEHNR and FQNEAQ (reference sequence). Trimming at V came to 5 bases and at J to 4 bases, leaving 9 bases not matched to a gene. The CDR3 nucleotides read TGTGCCAGCAGCCCCCCCGGGACAGGGGGCGGGAATCAGCCCCAGCATTTT. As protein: CASSPPGTGGGNQPQHF. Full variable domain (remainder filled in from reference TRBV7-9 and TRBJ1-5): DTGVSQNPRHKITKRGQNVTFRCDPISEHNRLYWYRQTLGQGPEFLTYFQNEAQLEKSRLLSDRFSAERPKGSFSTLEIQRTEQGDSAMYLCASSPPGTGGGNQPQHFGDGTRLSIL.

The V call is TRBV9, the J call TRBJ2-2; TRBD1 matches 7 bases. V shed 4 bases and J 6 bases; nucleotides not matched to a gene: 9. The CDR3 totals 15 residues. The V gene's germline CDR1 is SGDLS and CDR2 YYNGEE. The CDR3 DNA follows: TGTGCCAGCAGCCACCGACAGGGAACGGCCGGGGAGCTGTTTTTT. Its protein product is CASSHRQGTAGELFF.

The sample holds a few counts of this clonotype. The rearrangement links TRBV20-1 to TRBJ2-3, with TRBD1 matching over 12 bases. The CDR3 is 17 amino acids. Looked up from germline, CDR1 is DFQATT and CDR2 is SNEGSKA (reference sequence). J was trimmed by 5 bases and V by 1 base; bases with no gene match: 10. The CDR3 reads CSARAPPGQGAEDTQYF. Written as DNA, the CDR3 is TGCAGTGCTAGAGCGCCCCCGGGACAGGGGGCGGAAGATACGCAGTATTTT.

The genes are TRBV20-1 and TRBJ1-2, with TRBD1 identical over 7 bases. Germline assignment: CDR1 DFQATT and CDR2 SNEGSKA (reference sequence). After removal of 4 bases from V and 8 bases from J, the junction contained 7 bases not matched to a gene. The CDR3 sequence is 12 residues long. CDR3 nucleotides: TGCAGTGCTACGACAGGGACGAAAGGCTACACCTTC. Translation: CSATTGTKGYTF.

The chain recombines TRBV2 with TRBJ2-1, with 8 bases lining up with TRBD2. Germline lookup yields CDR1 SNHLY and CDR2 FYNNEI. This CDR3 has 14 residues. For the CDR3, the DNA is TGTGCTAGAACCCCGGGACTAGATTACAATGAGCAGTTCTTC. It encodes CARTPGLDYNEQFF.

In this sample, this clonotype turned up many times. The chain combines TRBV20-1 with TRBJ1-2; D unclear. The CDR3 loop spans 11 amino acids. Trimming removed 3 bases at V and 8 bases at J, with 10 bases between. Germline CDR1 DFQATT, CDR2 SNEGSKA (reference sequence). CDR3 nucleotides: TGCAGTGCTAGTCCCCGGCGCGGCTACACCTTC. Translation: CSASPRRGYTF.

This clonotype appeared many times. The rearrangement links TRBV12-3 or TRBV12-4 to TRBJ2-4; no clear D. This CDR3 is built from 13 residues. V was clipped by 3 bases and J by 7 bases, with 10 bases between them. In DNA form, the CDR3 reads TGTGCCAGCAGTTTCGGAGCTATTAACATTCAGTACTTC. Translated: CASSFGAINIQYF.

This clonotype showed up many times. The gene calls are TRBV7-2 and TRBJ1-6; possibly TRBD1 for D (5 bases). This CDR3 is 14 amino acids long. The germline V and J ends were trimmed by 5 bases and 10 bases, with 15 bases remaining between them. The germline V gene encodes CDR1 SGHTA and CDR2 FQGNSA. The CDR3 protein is CASSPRGYDSPLHF. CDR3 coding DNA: TGTGCCAGCAGCCCTCGGGGGTACGACTCACCCCTCCACTTT.

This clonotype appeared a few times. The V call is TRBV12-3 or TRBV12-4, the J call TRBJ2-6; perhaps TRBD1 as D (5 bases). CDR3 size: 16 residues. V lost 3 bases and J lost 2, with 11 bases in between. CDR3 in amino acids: CASSLGQGTGANVLTF. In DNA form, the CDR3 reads TGTGCCAGCAGTTTGGGGCAGGGCACTGGGGCCAACGTCCTGACTTTC.

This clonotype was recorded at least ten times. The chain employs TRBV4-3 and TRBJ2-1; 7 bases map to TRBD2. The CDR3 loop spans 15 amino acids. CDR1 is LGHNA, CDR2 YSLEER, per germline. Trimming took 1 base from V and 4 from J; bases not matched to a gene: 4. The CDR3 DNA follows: TGCGCCAGCAGCCAAGTGGGGGGGGGTTACAATGAGCAGTTCTTC. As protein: CASSQVGGGYNEQFF.

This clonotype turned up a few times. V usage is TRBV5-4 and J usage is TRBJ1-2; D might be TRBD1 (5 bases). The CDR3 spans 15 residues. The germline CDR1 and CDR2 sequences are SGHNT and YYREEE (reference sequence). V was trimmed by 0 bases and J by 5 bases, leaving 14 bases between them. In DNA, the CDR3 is TGTGCCAGCAGCTTGGTCGGCAGGGAAGGGTATGGCTACACCTTC. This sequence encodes CASSLVGREGYGYTF. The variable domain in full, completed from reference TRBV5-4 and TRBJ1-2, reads ETGVTQSPTHLIKTRGQQVTLRCSSQSGHNTVSWYQQALGQGPQFIFQYYREEENGRGNFPPRFSGLQFPNYSSELNVNALELDDSALYLCASSLVGREGYGYTFGSGTRLTVV.

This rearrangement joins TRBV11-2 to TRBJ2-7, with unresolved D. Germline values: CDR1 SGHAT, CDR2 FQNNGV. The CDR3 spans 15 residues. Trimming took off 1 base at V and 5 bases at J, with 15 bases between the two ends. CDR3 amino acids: CASSLVSALYDEQYF. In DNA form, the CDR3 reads TGTGCCAGCAGCTTAGTTTCGGCGCTCTACGACGAGCAGTACTTC.

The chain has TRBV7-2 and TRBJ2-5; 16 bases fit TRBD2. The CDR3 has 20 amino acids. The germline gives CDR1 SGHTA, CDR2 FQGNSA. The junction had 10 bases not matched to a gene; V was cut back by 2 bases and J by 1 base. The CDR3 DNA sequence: TGTGCCAGCAGCTTAACCCGACCGGGACTAGCGGGAGGGGTCCAAGAGACCCAGTACTTC. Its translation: CASSLTRPGLAGGVQETQYF.

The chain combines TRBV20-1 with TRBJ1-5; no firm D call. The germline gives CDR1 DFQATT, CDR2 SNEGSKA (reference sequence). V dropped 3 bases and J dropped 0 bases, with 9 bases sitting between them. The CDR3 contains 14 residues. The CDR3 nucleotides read TGCAGTGCTAGCGAACTGATTAGCAATCAGCCCCAGCATTTT. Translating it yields CSASELISNQPQHF.

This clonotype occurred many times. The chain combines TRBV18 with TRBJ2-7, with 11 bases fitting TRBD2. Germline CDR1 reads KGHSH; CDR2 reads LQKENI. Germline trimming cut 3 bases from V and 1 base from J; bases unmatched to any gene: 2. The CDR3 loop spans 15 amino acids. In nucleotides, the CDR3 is TGTGCCAGCTCACCTGGACTAGCGGGTTCCTACGAGCAGTACTTC. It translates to CASSPGLAGSYEQYF.

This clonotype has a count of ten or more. This CDR3 reads CASSYATRGYTF. The DNA of the CDR3 is TGTGCCAGCAGTTACGCTACTAGGGGCTACACCTTC. This chain links TRBV12-3 or TRBV12-4 with TRBJ1-2; no reliable D call. The CDR3 runs to 12 residues. V was clipped by 4 bases and J by 8 bases, with 11 bases between them.

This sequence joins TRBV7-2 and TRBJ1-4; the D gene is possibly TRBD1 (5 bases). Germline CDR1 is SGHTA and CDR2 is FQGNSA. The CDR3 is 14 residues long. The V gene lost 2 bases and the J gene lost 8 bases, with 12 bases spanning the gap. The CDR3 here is CASSLLGTDEKLFF. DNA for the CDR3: TGTGCCAGCAGCTTACTCGGGACCGACGAAAAACTGTTTTTT.

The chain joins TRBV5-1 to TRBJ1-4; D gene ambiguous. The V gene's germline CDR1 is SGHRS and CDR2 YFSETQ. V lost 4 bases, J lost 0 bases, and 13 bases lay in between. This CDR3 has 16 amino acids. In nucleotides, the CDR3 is TGCGCCAGCAGCCCGGACGGTTCGGCAACTAATGAAAAACTGTTTTTT. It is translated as CASSPDGSATNEKLFF.

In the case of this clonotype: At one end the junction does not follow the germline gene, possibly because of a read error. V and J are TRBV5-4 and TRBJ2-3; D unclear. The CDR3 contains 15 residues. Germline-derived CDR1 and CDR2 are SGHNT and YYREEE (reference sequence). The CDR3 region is CASSLTISSTDTQNF. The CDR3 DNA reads TGTGCCAGCAGCTTAACGATAAGTAGCACAGATACGCAGAATTTT.

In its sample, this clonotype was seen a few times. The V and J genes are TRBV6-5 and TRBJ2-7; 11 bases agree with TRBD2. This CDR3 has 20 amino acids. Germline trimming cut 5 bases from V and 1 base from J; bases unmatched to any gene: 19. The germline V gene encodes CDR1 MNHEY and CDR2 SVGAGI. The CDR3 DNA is TGTGCCAGCAGTCACCGGGGACCTTCGACTAGCGGGACGGGTTCCTACGAGCAGTACTTC. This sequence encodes CASSHRGPSTSGTGSYEQYF.

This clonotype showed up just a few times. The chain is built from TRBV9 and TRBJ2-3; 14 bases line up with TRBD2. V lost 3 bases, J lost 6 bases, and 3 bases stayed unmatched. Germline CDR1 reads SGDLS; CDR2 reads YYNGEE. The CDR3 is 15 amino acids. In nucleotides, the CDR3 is TGTGCCAGCAGCGCTAGACTAGCGGGGGGGGATACGCAGTATTTT. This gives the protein CASSARLAGGDTQYF.

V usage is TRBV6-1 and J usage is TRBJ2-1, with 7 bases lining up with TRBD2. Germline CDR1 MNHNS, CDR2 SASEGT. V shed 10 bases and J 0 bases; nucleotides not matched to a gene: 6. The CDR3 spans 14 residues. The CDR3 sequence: CATMGGSSYNEQFF. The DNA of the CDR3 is TGTGCCACTATGGGGGGGAGCTCCTACAATGAGCAGTTCTTC.